One sample yielded the 30 T cell receptor beta chains listed below, sequenced in a study of cytomegalovirus exposure and HLA in healthy donors. The study ran its PCR with 60 Vbeta and 13 Jbeta primers. Method: immunoSEQ multiplex PCR; TCRdb's copy keeps in-frame clones and lacks some. The sample consists of about 190,000 clones, approximately 80% of them appearing once. The sequencing input was PBMCs. The origin of the receptors is a man in his forties in good health and CMV-seropositive.

The chain's CDR3 is CASSVGGFANTGELFF. The CDR3 nucleotides are TGTGCCAGCAGCGTAGGAGGCTTCGCGAACACCGGGGAGCTGTTTTTT. The chain couples TRBV9 to TRBJ2-2, with no clear D. Germline V lookup: CDR1 SGDLS, CDR2 YYNGEE. The CDR3 is 16 residues long. With 0 bases removed from V and 0 bases from J, the gap between germline ends came to 9 bases. The full variable domain, with the rest looked up from reference TRBV9 and TRBJ2-2, is DSGVTQTPKHLITATGQRVTLRCSPRSGDLSVYWYQQSLDQGLQFLIQYYNGEERAKGNILERFSAQQFPDLHSELNLSSLELGDSALYFCASSVGGFANTGELFFGEGSRLTVL.

The chain couples TRBV13 to TRBJ2-7; possible D gene TRBD2, 6 bases. The CDR3 has 14 residues. V was cut by 5 bases and J by 2 bases, with 13 bases left in between. The germline V gene has CDR1 PRHDT and CDR2 FYEKMQ (reference sequence). CDR3 region: CASSPPEGPYEQYF. CDR3 nucleotide sequence: TGTGCCAGCAGCCCACCGGAGGGACCCTACGAGCAGTACTTC.

This clone was detected only once. The chain employs TRBV7-8 and TRBJ1-1; 11 bases match TRBD1. V gave up 4 bases and J gave up 14 bases; unmatched junction bases: 15. CDR1 is SGHVS, CDR2 FQNEAQ, per germline. This CDR3 has 15 residues. CDR3 residues: CASSYQLGQGATQFF. CDR3 nucleotide sequence: TGTGCCAGCAGCTACCAGCTCGGACAGGGGGCCACACAGTTCTTT.

This chain links TRBV27 with TRBJ1-3, with D possibly being TRBD1 (5 bases). The V end lost 5 bases, the J end lost 4 bases, and 12 bases lay between the germline ends. Germline loops: CDR1 MNHEY, CDR2 SMNVEV (reference sequence). This CDR3 spans 14 amino acids. The CDR3 coding sequence is TGTGCCAGCAGTCCCGGACATCAAGGAAACACCATATATTTT. Amino acids: CASSPGHQGNTIYF.

The chain employs TRBV10-2 and TRBJ2-6; 8 bases are a match to TRBD2. Germline V gives CDR1 WSHSY, CDR2 SAAADI. V dropped 6 bases and J dropped 2; count of bases not matched to a gene: 12. This CDR3 is 18 amino acids long. In nucleotides, the CDR3 is TGCGCCAGCAGCGGTGAGCGGGGGAACTACCCTGGGGCCAACGTCCTGACTTTC. Its protein is CASSGERGNYPGANVLTF.

The chain carries TRBV4-2 and TRBJ2-7, with TRBD2 matching 7 bases. Germline V gene data show CDR1 as LGHNA and CDR2 as YNFKEQ. The V segment lost 4 bases and the J segment 2 bases; nucleotides outside the gene matches: 17. This CDR3 region has 18 residues. DNA for the CDR3: TGTGCCAGCAGCCTCGGCCCGGCTAATAGGGAGGGCCCCTACGAGCAGTACTTC. It codes for CASSLGPANREGPYEQYF.

The genes are TRBV27 and TRBJ1-4; D is uncertain. V lost 0 bases and J 0 bases, leaving 8 bases between the germline ends. The V gene's germline CDR1 is MNHEY and CDR2 SMNVEV (reference sequence). This CDR3 is built from 16 residues. CDR3 in DNA: TGTGCCAGCAGTTTATCCTCTGGAGCAACTAATGAAAAACTGTTTTTT. It codes for CASSLSSGATNEKLFF.

This rearrangement joins TRBV29-1 to TRBJ2-3; possibly TRBD1 for D (6 bases). The length of the CDR3 is 13 residues. Trimming removed 3 bases from V and 2 bases from J, with 9 bases in between. The germline V gene has CDR1 SQVTM and CDR2 ANQGSEA. In DNA form, the CDR3 reads TGCAGCGTTGACAGGGGATACACAGATACGCAGTATTTT. It yields the protein CSVDRGYTDTQYF.

This clone was counted only a few times. Other nucleotide sequences in the sample specify the same CDR3. The chain carries TRBV12-2 and TRBJ2-7; TRBD2 was called by the table and not checked on the DNA. TRBV12-2 is labeled a pseudogene. This CDR3 has 18 residues. The CDR3, as DNA: TGTGCAAGTCGCTTAGCGGGGAGACCAGCGGGAGAAGGCAGAGAGCAGTACTTC. Translated: CASRLAGRPAGEGREQYF.

The rearrangement uses TRBV5-8 and TRBJ1-2; possibly TRBD1 for D (6 bases). Germline-derived CDR1 and CDR2 are SGHTS and YDEGEE. The length of the CDR3 is 12 residues. V was pared by 6 bases and J by 3 bases, with 9 bases between. This CDR3 is CASIQGHYGYTF. The CDR3 DNA follows: TGTGCCAGCATACAGGGACACTATGGCTACACCTTC. Using reference TRBV5-8 and TRBJ1-2 for the parts outside the CDR3, the full variable domain is EAGVTQSPTHLIKTRGQQATLRCSPISGHTSVYWYQQALGLGLQFLLWYDEGEERNRGNFPPRFSGRQFPNYSSELNVNALELEDSALYLCASIQGHYGYTFGSGTRLTVV.

The chain couples TRBV28 to TRBJ2-1, with D unclear. There are 13 residues in the CDR3. V was shortened by 5 bases and J by 4 bases, with 9 bases between the two germline ends. Germline-derived CDR1 and CDR2 are MDHEN and SYDVKM. This chain's CDR3 is CASSAQVYNEQFF. In nucleotides, the CDR3 is TGTGCCAGCAGTGCACAAGTTTACAATGAGCAGTTCTTC. Full variable domain (outside the CDR3, taken from reference TRBV28 and TRBJ2-1): DVKVTQSSRYLVKRTGEKVFLECVQDMDHENMFWYRQDPGLGLRLIYFSYDVKMKEKGDIPEGYSVSREKKERFSLILESASTNQTSMYLCASSAQVYNEQFFGPGTRLTVL.

J is TRBJ2-3 and V is TRBV19; 9 bases match TRBD1. The CDR3 loop spans 15 amino acids. From germline, CDR1 is LNHDA and CDR2 SQIVND (reference sequence). Trimming cost V 6 bases and J 1 base; bases outside gene matches: 5. The CDR3, as DNA: TGTGCCAGTAGGTACAGGGGGCATGGCACAGATACGCAGTATTTT. It specifies CASRYRGHGTDTQYF.

V usage is TRBV5-6 and J usage is TRBJ2-1; 8 bases map to TRBD2. Trimming cost V 0 bases and J 8 bases; bases outside gene matches: 10. Germline assignment: CDR1 SGHDT and CDR2 YYEEEE. The CDR3 runs to 16 residues. DNA of the CDR3: TGTGCCAGCAGCTTGGTACCGGGACTAGAGATAGATGAGCAGTTCTTC. Amino acid sequence: CASSLVPGLEIDEQFF.

The chain joins TRBV28 to TRBJ2-1, with 11 bases aligning to TRBD1. The CDR3 spans 15 residues. V lost 7 bases and J lost 3; bases outside the gene matches: 5. Germline assignment: CDR1 MDHEN and CDR2 SYDVKM. The CDR3 nucleotides are TGTGCCAGCAAGGCCGGGACAGGGGGCTACAATGAGCAGTTCTTC. Translated, it gives CASKAGTGGYNEQFF.

This rearrangement joins TRBV4-3 to TRBJ1-2; TRBD1 matches 8 bases. Germline values: CDR1 LGHNA, CDR2 YSLEER. Germline trimming cut 0 bases from V and 2 bases from J; bases unmatched to any gene: 5. The CDR3 length is 16 residues. DNA of the CDR3: TGCGCCAGCAGCCAAGATAGGACAGGGCCCAACTATGGCTACACCTTC. Residues: CASSQDRTGPNYGYTF.

This chain joins TRBV15 and TRBJ1-5, with D hard to call. CDR1 is LNHNV, CDR2 YYDKDF, per germline (reference sequence). Trimming shortened V by 0 bases and J by 5 bases, and 5 bases separated the two germline ends. The CDR3 has 13 amino acids. The CDR3 here is CATSRDPYQPQHF. The CDR3 nucleotides read TGTGCCACCAGCAGAGATCCCTATCAGCCCCAGCATTTT.

The V gene is TRBV7-2, the J gene TRBJ2-5; D perhaps matches TRBD2 (5 bases). The closer fit of TRBJ2-7 to the DNA end suggests the J call may be wrong. CDR1 and CDR2 from the germline V gene are SGHTA and FQGNSA. CDR3 size: 12 residues. The CDR3 nucleotides are TGTGCCAGCAGCAAGCGGCCCTACGAGCAGTACTTC. Translating gives CASSKRPYEQYF.

The chain is built from TRBV2 and TRBJ2-2; no clear D. CDR3 length: 14 amino acids. Germline CDR1 is SNHLY and CDR2 is FYNNEI. Trimming pared 8 bases from V and 8 bases from J, leaving 18 bases between. Here the CDR3 DNA reads TGTGCCAGCGTCGACTTCGTCGAGACTGGGGAGCTGTTTTTT. Its translation is CASVDFVETGELFF.

The chain carries TRBV18 and TRBJ1-2; TRBD1 agrees at 10 bases. The ends lost 6 bases at V and 2 bases at J; junction bases unmatched: 12. Per the germline V gene, CDR1 is KGHSH and CDR2 is LQKENI. This CDR3 spans 17 amino acids. For the CDR3, the DNA is TGTGCCAGCTCGCCTAGACAGGGGGCGAACGAAAACTATGGCTACACCTTC. This encodes CASSPRQGANENYGYTF.

The chain has TRBV27 and TRBJ2-7; D perhaps matches TRBD1 (5 bases). CDR1 is MNHEY and CDR2 is SMNVEV in the germline V gene (reference sequence). The CDR3 extends over 14 amino acids. Trimming pared 4 bases from V and 0 bases from J, leaving 10 bases between. The CDR3 DNA follows: TGTGCCAGCAGTTCCCCGACAGCCTCCTACGAGCAGTACTTC. This codes for CASSSPTASYEQYF.

This rearrangement joins TRBV19 to TRBJ2-5; TRBD1 is a possible D gene (6 bases). This CDR3 is 15 amino acids long. Germline lookup yields CDR1 LNHDA and CDR2 SQIVND (reference sequence). Trimming cost V 7 bases and J 0 bases, with 15 bases left between them. The CDR3 sequence: CASTGLNRDQETQYF. The CDR3 DNA reads TGTGCCAGTACCGGCCTAAACAGGGACCAAGAGACCCAGTACTTC.

The chain joins TRBV27 to TRBJ2-7; 11 nucleotides match TRBD2. From germline, CDR1 is MNHEY and CDR2 SMNVEV (reference sequence). The CDR3 loop spans 17 amino acids. V trimming: 4 bases; J trimming: 2 bases; junction bases outside the gene matches: 10. The CDR3 sequence is CASSWGIPGLAAYEQYF. The CDR3 nucleotides are TGTGCCAGCAGTTGGGGTATACCGGGACTAGCGGCCTACGAGCAGTACTTC.

This chain joins TRBV27 and TRBJ1-4; 7 nucleotides agree with TRBD1. There are 16 residues in the CDR3. Germline lookup yields CDR1 MNHEY and CDR2 SMNVEV (reference sequence). Losses at the gene ends were 5 bases for V and 6 bases for J; bases not matched to a gene: 12. The CDR3 loop is CASSPLRDSRDEKLFF. The CDR3 DNA is TGTGCCAGCAGTCCACTAAGGGACAGTAGGGATGAAAAACTGTTTTTT.

V is TRBV5-1 and J is TRBJ2-5, with 9 bases fitting TRBD2. CDR3 length: 16 amino acids. V trimming: 0 bases; J trimming: 0 bases; junction bases outside the gene matches: 3. Germline CDR1 reads SGHRS; CDR2 reads YFSETQ. The CDR3 DNA reads TGCGCCAGCAGCTTGGTTGCGGGGGGGGACCAAGAGACCCAGTACTTC. It specifies CASSLVAGGDQETQYF.

The chain employs TRBV6-6 and TRBJ2-7; a weak D match, TRBD2 (6 bases). Germline-derived CDR1 and CDR2 are MNHNY and SVGAGI (reference sequence). Trimming shortened V by 0 bases and J by 7 bases, and 10 bases separated the two germline ends. The CDR3 is 13 amino acids. The DNA for the CDR3 is TGTGCCAGCAGTTACTCCGGAGGGCGGGAGCAGTACTTC. It specifies CASSYSGGREQYF.

The gene calls are TRBV7-2 and TRBJ2-7; TRBD1 matches at 8 bases. J gave up 2 bases and V 5 bases, and 11 bases lay outside the gene matches. The CDR3 length is 16 residues. CDR1 and CDR2 (germline): SGHTA, FQGNSA. CDR3 protein: CASSPRTGQGAYEQYF. The CDR3 DNA reads as TGTGCCAGCAGCCCGCGAACAGGACAGGGAGCCTACGAGCAGTACTTC.

This clone was seen only once. CDR3: CASKYREAGNTIYF. Written as DNA, the CDR3 is TGTGCCAGTAAATACAGGGAAGCTGGAAACACCATATATTTT. This sequence joins TRBV19 and TRBJ1-3; perhaps TRBD1 as D (6 bases). Germline V lookup: CDR1 LNHDA, CDR2 SQIVND (reference sequence). The CDR3 loop spans 14 amino acids. Between the trimmed V and J ends, which lost 7 bases and 2 bases, there was a span of 12 bases.

The J gene is TRBJ2-3, the V gene TRBV9; 9 positions agree with TRBD2. The CDR3 loop spans 16 amino acids. V gave up 7 bases and J gave up 5 bases; unmatched junction bases: 14. CDR1 and CDR2 (germline): SGDLS, YYNGEE. Here the CDR3 DNA reads TGTGCCAGCGGAAACCTAGCGGGGCCTCAGGGAGATACGCAGTATTTT. It specifies CASGNLAGPQGDTQYF. The full variable domain, rest sourced from reference TRBV9 and TRBJ2-3, is DSGVTQTPKHLITATGQRVTLRCSPRSGDLSVYWYQQSLDQGLQFLIQYYNGEERAKGNILERFSAQQFPDLHSELNLSSLELGDSALYFCASGNLAGPQGDTQYFGPGTRLTVL.

V is TRBV27 and J is TRBJ1-6; D is unclear. Germline CDR1 and CDR2: MNHEY and SMNVEV (reference sequence). The CDR3 has 14 residues. Trimming removed 5 bases from V and 10 bases from J, with 15 bases in between. CDR3 amino acids: CASSTGVVGSPLHF. In nucleotides, the CDR3 is TGTGCCAGCAGTACCGGGGTTGTAGGATCACCCCTCCACTTT.

This clone was recorded a few times. This sequence joins TRBV28 and TRBJ2-7; 11 bases fit TRBD2. The junction had 1 base not matched to a gene; V was cut back by 10 bases and J by 2 bases. The CDR3 covers 12 residues. Per the germline V gene, CDR1 is MDHEN and CDR2 is SYDVKM. The CDR3 region has the DNA TGTGCCACGACTAGCGGGACCTACGAGCAGTACTTC. Its protein is CATTSGTYEQYF.